Described below is a single TCR beta chain sequence and its context. Its antigen is not identified. The data originate from a study of shared clonotypes between healthy human individuals. Study-level points and caveats: The expectation was that sequencing depth would affect clonotype sharing among donors. Naive CD4 clonotype sharing across a handful of donors was 4% to 5.5%. Some clonotypes were shared by all four sorted-subset donors, while others were not shared. The non-shared ones had lower generation probabilities than the shared ones.

Germline lookup yields CDR1 SGHVS and CDR2 FNYEAQ. V was cut by 3 bases and J by 1 base, with 9 bases left in between. CDR3 length: 15 amino acids. Repertoires were generated with immunoSEQ multiplex PCR, while TCRdb's copy carries only in-frame clones and drops some. The table lists approximately 100,000 clones, roughly two thirds of them singletons, with 24% in the top ten. Sequencing was done on a sample of memory CD8+ T cells sorted from blood. Subset in this sample: CD45RO+ cells pooled with CCR7-negative TemRA cells. The sequence was collected from a woman aged 25 to 45 in good health. This chain links TRBV7-6 with TRBJ2-2; D is perhaps TRBD1 (6 bases). CDR3 sequence: CASSFLTGNTGELFF. DNA for the CDR3: TGTGCCAGCAGCTTCTTGACAGGGAACACCGGGGAGCTGTTTTTT.